The clone carrying this T cell receptor beta chain was counted ten times or more. Antigen specificity is unknown. At one of its ends the junction is not consistent with the germline gene, which may arise from a read error. Germline V gene sequence: CDR1 SGHDN, CDR2 FVKESK. CDR3 length equals 15 residues. The study profiled TCR beta VDJ and CDR3 using genomic DNA as template. TCRdb independently ran MiXCR on the reads; one entry per CDR3 protein. The sample has 100,000 to 150,000 distinct CDR3 sequences, approximately 41% seen once; the top ten hold approximately 2.6%. These data originate in a study of CD8+CD57+ T cells in acquired aplastic anemia. Study results and caveats: Any difference that existed in CD8+ Simpson's diversity between patients and controls was not significant. The study identified roughly 29 CD8+ CDR3 sequences shared by patients and controls.

Patients included in sequencing had previously demonstrated CD8+CD57+ cell expansion by flow cytometry. Blood was sampled before the patients had received any therapy. This receptor was taken from a human donor with aplastic anemia. Input material: sorted CD4+, CD8+, or CD8+CD57+ T cells (not recorded which) from PBMCs. The rearrangement uses TRBV14 and TRBJ1-2; tentative D call: TRBD1 (6 bases). CDR3 sequence (DNA): TGTGCCAGCAGCCAAGCCGGGACACCTAAATATGGCTACACCTTC. Its protein product is CASSQAGTPKYGYTF.